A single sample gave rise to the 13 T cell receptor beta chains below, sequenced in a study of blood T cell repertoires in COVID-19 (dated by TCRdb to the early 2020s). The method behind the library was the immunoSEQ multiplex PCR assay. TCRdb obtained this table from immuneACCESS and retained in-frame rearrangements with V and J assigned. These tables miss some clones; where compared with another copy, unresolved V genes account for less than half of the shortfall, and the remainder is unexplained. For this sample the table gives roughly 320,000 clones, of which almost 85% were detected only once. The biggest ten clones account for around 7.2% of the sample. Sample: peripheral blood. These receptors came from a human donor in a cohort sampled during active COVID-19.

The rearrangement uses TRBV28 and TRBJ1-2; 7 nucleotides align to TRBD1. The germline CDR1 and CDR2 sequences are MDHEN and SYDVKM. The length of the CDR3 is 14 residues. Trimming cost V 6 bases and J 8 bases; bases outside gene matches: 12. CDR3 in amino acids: CASSLVTGLEGYTF. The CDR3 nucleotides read TGTGCCAGCAGCCTCGTGACAGGGCTTGAGGGCTACACCTTC.

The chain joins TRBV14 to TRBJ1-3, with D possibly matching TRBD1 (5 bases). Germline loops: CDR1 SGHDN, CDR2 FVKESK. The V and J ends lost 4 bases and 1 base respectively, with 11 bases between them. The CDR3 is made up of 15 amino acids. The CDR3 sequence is CASSPRVTSGNTIYF. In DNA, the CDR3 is TGTGCCAGCAGCCCCAGGGTTACGTCTGGAAACACCATATATTTT.

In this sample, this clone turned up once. The chain's CDR3 is CASSLLGGENEQYF. The CDR3 bases are TGTGCCAGCAGCTTATTAGGGGGCGAGAACGAGCAGTACTTC. The rearrangement joins TRBV11-2 to TRBJ2-7, with 7 bases lining up with TRBD1. Trimming removed 2 bases from V and 5 bases from J; junction bases left unmatched: 6. The CDR3 sequence is 14 residues long. CDR1 and CDR2 (germline): SGHAT, FQNNGV.

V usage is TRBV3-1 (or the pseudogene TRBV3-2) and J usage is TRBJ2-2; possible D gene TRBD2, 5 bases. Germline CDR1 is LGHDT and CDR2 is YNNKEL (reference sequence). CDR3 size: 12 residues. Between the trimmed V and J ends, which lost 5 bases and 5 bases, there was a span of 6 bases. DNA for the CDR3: TGTGCCAGCAGCAAGCGGACCGGGGAGCTGTTTTTT. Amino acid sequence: CASSKRTGELFF.

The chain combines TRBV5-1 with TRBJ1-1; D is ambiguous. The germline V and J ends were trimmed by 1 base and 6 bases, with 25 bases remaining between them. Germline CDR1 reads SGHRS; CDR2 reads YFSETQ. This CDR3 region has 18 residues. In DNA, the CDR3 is TGCGCCAGCAGCTTGAACCCGGGGAGCATGTCTAGGTTTGCTGAAGCTTTCTTT. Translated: CASSLNPGSMSRFAEAFF.

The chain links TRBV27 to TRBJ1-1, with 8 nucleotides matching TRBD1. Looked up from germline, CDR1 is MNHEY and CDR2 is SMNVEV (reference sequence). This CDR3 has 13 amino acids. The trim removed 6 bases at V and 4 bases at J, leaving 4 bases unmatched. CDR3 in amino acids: CASSRGLSTEAFF. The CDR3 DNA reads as TGTGCCAGCAGCAGGGGGCTTAGCACTGAAGCTTTCTTT.

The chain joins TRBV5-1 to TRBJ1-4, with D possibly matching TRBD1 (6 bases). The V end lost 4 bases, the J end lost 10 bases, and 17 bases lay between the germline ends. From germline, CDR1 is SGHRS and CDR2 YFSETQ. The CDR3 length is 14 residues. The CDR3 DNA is TGCGCCAGCAGCACAGGGACCCCCCCGGCAAAACTGTTTTTT. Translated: CASSTGTPPAKLFF.

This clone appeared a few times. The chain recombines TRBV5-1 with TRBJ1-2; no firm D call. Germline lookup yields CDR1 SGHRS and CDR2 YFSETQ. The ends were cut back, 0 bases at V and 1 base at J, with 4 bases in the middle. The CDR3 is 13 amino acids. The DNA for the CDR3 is TGCGCCAGCAGCTTGGACAGTAACTATGGCTACACCTTC. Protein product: CASSLDSNYGYTF. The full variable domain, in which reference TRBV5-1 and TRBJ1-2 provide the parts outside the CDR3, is KAGVTQTPRYLIKTRGQQVTLSCSPISGHRSVSWYQQTPGQGLQFLFEYFSETQRNKGNFPGRFSGRQFSNSRSEMNVSTLELGDSALYLCASSLDSNYGYTFGSGTRLTVV.

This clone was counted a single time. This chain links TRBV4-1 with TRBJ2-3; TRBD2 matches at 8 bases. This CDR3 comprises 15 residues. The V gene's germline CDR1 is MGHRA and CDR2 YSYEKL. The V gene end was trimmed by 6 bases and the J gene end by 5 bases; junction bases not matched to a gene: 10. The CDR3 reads CASRNFGGAGDTQYF. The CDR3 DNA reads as TGCGCCAGCAGGAACTTCGGGGGGGCCGGAGATACGCAGTATTTT.

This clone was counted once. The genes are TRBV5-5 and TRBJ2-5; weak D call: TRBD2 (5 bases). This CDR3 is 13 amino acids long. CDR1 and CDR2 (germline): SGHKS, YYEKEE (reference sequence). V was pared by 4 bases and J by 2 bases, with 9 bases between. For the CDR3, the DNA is TGTGCCAGCAGCGCTTGGAGGCAAGAGACCCAGTACTTC. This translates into CASSAWRQETQYF.

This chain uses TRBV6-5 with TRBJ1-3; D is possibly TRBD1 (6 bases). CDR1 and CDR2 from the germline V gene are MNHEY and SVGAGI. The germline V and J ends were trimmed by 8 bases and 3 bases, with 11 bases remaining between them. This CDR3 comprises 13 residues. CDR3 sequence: CASRRGLGNTIYF. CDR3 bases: TGTGCCAGCCGGCGGGGGCTTGGAAACACCATATATTTT.

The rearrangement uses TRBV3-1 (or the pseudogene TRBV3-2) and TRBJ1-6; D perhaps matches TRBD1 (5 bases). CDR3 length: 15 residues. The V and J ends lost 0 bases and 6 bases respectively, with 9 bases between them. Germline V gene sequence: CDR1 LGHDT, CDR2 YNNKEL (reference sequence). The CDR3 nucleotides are TGTGCCAGCAGCCAAGAAGGGGTCCCTAATTCACCCCTCCACTTT. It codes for CASSQEGVPNSPLHF.

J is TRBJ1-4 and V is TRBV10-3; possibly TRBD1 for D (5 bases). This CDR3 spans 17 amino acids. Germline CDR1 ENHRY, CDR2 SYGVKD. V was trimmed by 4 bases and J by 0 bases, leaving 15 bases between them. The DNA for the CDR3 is TGTGCCATCAGTGTTGGCAGGGAGGGAGCAACTAATGAAAAACTGTTTTTT. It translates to CAISVGREGATNEKLFF.